This T cell receptor (beta chain) is drawn from a study of T cells expressing NK-cell markers. Study information: Sequencing covered eight donors, seven HCMV-seropositive and one seronegative.

With respect to this clonotype: Its antigen is as yet unknown.

TCRdb reprocessed the 5' RACE reads and keeps a single row for each CDR3 protein, giving no DNA. Its clone listing holds about 390,000 distinct CDR3 sequences. Study-level findings and limits: Each of over 5 donors carried dominant NKG2C+ clonotypes accounting for about 1.0-7.0% of CD8+ T cells. Expanded NKG2C+ T cell clones had unclear HCMV specificity.

This CDR3 is 12 amino acids long. Germline CDR1 and CDR2: DFQATT and SNEGSKA (reference sequence). The sequenced sample was blood T cells: a sorted CD56 or NKG2C T cell subset, CD4+ or CD8+ T cells, or bulk PBMC T cells (not recorded which). The chain links TRBV20-1 to TRBJ1-2. This clonotype originated in a woman aged 45-65 years in good health. The CDR3 sequence is CSARNLNYGYTF.